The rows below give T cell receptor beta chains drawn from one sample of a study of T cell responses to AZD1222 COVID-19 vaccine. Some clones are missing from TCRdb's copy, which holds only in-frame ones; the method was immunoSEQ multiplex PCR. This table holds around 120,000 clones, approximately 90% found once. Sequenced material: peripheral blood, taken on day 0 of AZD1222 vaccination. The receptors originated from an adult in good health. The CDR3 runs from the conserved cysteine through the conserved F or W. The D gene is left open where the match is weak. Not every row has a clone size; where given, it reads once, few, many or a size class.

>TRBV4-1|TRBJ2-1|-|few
TGCGCCAGCAGCCAGTACAATGAGCAGTTCTTC
CASSQYNEQFF
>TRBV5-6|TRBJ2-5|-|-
TGTGCCAGCAGCGCAATAGACCTAAAAGAGACCCAGTACTTC
CASSAIDLKETQYF
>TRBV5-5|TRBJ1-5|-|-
TGTGCCAGCAGCCGGGTAAGCTTCAGCAATCAGCCCCAGCATTTT
CASSRVSFSNQPQHF
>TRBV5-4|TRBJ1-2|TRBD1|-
TGTGCCAGCAGCTTGGCACAGGGGGCCTTCAACTATGGCTACACCTTC
CASSLAQGAFNYGYTF
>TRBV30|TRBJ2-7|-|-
TGTGCCTGGAGTCAACTTAACTTCCTCTCCTACGAGCAGTACTTC
CAWSQLNFLSYEQYF
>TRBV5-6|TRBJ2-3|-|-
TGTGCCAGCAGCTTTTGGGGTGGAGATACGCAGTATTTT
CASSFWGGDTQYF
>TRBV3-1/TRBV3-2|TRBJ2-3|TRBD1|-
TGTGCCAGCAGCCCCCGGACAGGGGATGGTACGCAGTATTTT
CASSPRTGDGTQYF
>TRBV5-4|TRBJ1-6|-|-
TGTGCCAGCAGCTTAGGTCCTTCACCCCTCCACTTT
CASSLGPSPLHF
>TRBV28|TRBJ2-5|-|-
TGTGCCAGCAGTTTCAGGGTCCGGGAGACCCAGTACTTC
CASSFRVRETQYF
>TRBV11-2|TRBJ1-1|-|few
TGTGCCAGCAGCTTGAGGCCGGGAACGGGGACTGAAGCTTTCTTT
CASSLRPGTGTEAFF
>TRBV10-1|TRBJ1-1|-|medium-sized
TGCGCCAGCAGTGGAGGTCGTTCGGGGAGCACTGAAGCTTTCTTT
CASSGGRSGSTEAFF
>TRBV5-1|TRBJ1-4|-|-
TGCGCCAGCAGCCCGGGCCTTGGCGCTGAAAAACTGTTTTTT
CASSPGLGAEKLFF
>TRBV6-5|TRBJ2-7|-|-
TGTGCCAGCAGAACCGGGACCCGTTCCTACGAGCAGTACTTC
CASRTGTRSYEQYF
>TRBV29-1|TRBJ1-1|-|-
TGCAGCGTTGAAGAGGACCGAACTCCCTTAAAAGCTTTCTTT
CSVEEDRTPLKAFF
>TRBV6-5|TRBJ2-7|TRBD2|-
TGTGCCAGCAGTTTAGCGGGAGGTCCTGCCTACGAGCAGTACTTC
CASSLAGGPAYEQYF
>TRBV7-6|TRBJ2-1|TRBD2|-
TGTGCCAGCAGCTCGGGACTAGCGGGGGTGAACTCCTACAATGAGCAGTTCTTC
CASSSGLAGVNSYNEQFF
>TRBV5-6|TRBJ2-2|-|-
TGTGCCAGCAGCACGACTGGAGGGGCCGGGGAGCTGTTTTTT
CASSTTGGAGELFF
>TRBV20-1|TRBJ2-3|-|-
TGCAGTGCTACCCCTCAGAATACGCAGTATTTT
CSATPQNTQYF
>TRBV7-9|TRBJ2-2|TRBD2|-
TGTGCCAGCAGCTCTTCTAGCGGGGCCGGCACCGGGGAGCTGTTTTTT
CASSSSSGAGTGELFF
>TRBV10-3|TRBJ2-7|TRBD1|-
TGTGCCATCAGGTTAGAGTCAGGGGGTAGCTACGAGCAGTACTTC
CAIRLESGGSYEQYF
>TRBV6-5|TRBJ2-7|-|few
TGTGCCAGCCCACAGTCCTACGAGCAGTACTTC
CASPQSYEQYF
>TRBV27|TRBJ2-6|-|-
TGTGCCAGCAGTTTTTGGGGGGCCAACGTCCTGACTTTC
CASSFWGANVLTF
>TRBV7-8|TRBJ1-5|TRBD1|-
TGTGCCAGCAGCTCCGACAGGGGTGGACAGCCCCAGCATTTT
CASSSDRGGQPQHF
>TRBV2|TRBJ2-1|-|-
TGTGCCAGCTGGGAGGCCTCCTACAATGAGCAGTTCTTC
CASWEASYNEQFF
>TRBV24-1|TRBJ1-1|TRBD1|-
TGTGCCACCAGTGACCGGACAGGAGGGAACACTGAAGCTTTCTTT
CATSDRTGGNTEAFF
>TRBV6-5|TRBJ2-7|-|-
TGTGCCAGCAGTTACTCGAATCAGGGGACCTACGAGCAGTACTTC
CASSYSNQGTYEQYF
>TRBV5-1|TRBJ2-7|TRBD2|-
TGCGCCAGCAGTCGGACTAGCGGGAACTACGAGCAGTACTTC
CASSRTSGNYEQYF
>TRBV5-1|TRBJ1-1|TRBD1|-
TGCGCCAGCAGCTTGGCGGGGACAGGGGGTTTCACTGAAGCTTTCTTT
CASSLAGTGGFTEAFF
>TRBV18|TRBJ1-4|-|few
TGTGCCAGCTCACCACCTCAGAACAGGGAAAAACTGTTTTTT
CASSPPQNREKLFF
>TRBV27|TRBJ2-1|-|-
TGTGCCAGCAGTTTATCGGGTTTGTGGGATGAGCAGTTCTTC
CASSLSGLWDEQFF
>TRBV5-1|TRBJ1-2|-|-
TGCGCCAGCAGCCCGGGGGGGACCGAACCCTATGGCTACACCTTC
CASSPGGTEPYGYTF
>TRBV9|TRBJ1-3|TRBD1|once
TGTGCCAGCAGCCCCGGGACAGGACCTCTCTCTGGAAACACCATATATTTT
CASSPGTGPLSGNTIYF
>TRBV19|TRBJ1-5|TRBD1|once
TGTGCCAGTATTGCAGGGGGGCTGAATCAGCCCCAGCATTTT
CASIAGGLNQPQHF
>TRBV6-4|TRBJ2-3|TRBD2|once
TGTGCCAGCAGTTTGGGACTAGCGGGCCACACAGATACGCAGTATTTT
CASSLGLAGHTDTQYF
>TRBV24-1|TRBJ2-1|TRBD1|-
TGTGCCACCAGTGACGGGGACAGGGGGGATGAGCAGTTCTTC
CATSDGDRGDEQFF
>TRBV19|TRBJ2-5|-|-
TGTGCCAGTAGTTTGGTGGGGACGCCTAGGGCCCAGTACTTC
CASSLVGTPRAQYF
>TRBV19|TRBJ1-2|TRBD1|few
TGTGCCAGTAGTGCGGGACAGGGGCCGGGCTACACCTTC
CASSAGQGPGYTF
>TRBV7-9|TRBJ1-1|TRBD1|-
TGTGCCAGCAGCCAGGGGGGCAACGGAGCTTTCTTT
CASSQGGNGAFF
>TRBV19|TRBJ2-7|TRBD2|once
TGTGCCAGTAGGGCTAGCGGAACCTACGAGCAGTACTTC
CASRASGTYEQYF
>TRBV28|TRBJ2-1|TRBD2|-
TGTGCCAGCAGCCGTACCGGGACTAGCTTTAATGAGCAGTTCTTC
CASSRTGTSFNEQFF
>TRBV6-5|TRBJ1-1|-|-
TGTGCCAGCAGTTTACACAGGGATGGGAACACTGAAGCTTTCTTT
CASSLHRDGNTEAFF
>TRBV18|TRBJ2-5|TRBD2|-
TGTGCCAGCTCACCAGCCTCCGGGACTAGCGTCCCCCTCGAAGAGACCCAGTACTTC
CASSPASGTSVPLEETQYF